The next 15 T cell receptor beta chains were all read from a single sample in a study of blood T cells in healthy people across ages (dated by TCRdb to about 2015). Libraries were prepared through 5' RACE. The sample was run on an Illumina HiSeq 2500. A second PCR of roughly 6 to 12 cycles was performed with a sample-barcoded 5' primer and a J-beta primer mix. TCRdb reprocessing: public reads trimmed at Q25 with fastp, clones called with MiXCR, in-frame beta chains kept. For every CDR3 protein sequence, its rows merge into one entry that carries the most common genes and DNA. Within this sample are roughly 800,000 distinct CDR3 sequences, with around 25% of them counted one time only. The ten largest clones represent more than 3% of the sample. This sample was shared with a second study, whose subject was T cells of mothers and their children.

The sequenced sample consisted of blood. These receptors were obtained from a boy aged 5-17 years in good health.

The V gene is TRBV12-3 or TRBV12-4, the J gene TRBJ2-1, with a weak D call TRBD2 (6 bases). The DNA end lines up better with TRBJ2-7; the J call may be wrong. This CDR3 contains 16 residues. In DNA, the CDR3 is TGTGCCAGCAGGCTCGGCGGAGGGGCCAACCCCTACGAGCAGTACTTC. Translated, it gives CASRLGGGANPYEQYF.

This clonotype was observed a few times. J is TRBJ2-7 and V is TRBV20-1, with no clear D. The CDR3 length is 11 residues. The germline gives CDR1 DFQATT, CDR2 SNEGSKA (reference sequence). V was pared by 2 bases and J by 0 bases, with 2 bases between. CDR3 DNA: TGCAGTGCTAGACTCTCCTACGAGCAGTACTTC. Its protein product is CSARLSYEQYF.

The V call is TRBV7-3, the J call TRBJ2-6; 7 nucleotides line up with TRBD1. The germline V gene has CDR1 SGHTA and CDR2 FQGTGA. This CDR3 region has 19 residues. V lost 1 base to trimming and J lost 1 base; unmatched junction nucleotides: 10. The CDR3 region is CASSLIEDRLMSGANVLTF. The CDR3 DNA reads TGTGCCAGCAGCTTAATAGAGGACAGGTTGATGTCTGGGGCCAACGTCCTGACTTTC.

The J gene is TRBJ2-5, the V gene TRBV20-1; D assignment may be TRBD1 or TRBD2 (6 bases each). The CDR3 is 15 residues long. CDR1 and CDR2 from the germline V gene are DFQATT and SNEGSKA (reference sequence). The ends were cut back, 0 bases at V and 4 bases at J, with 15 bases in the middle. Written as DNA, the CDR3 is TGCAGTGCTAGAGATCAGCAACAGGGAGGAGAGACCCAGTACTTC. Protein sequence: CSARDQQQGGETQYF.

This clonotype turned up a few times. J is TRBJ2-7 and V is TRBV7-9, with D uncertain. The length of the CDR3 is 15 residues. Germline V CDR1 and CDR2: SEHNR, FQNEAQ (reference sequence). Trimming removed 1 base from V and 7 bases from J, with 17 bases in between. CDR3 sequence reads: CASSLESGSMGEQYF. In DNA form, the CDR3 reads TGTGCCAGCAGCTTAGAGTCAGGTAGCATGGGGGAGCAGTACTTC.

The J gene is TRBJ2-1, the V gene TRBV20-1; D not certain. The CDR3 length is 11 residues. Between the trimmed V and J ends, which lost 0 bases and 8 bases, there was a span of 5 bases. Germline assignment: CDR1 DFQATT and CDR2 SNEGSKA (reference sequence). CDR3 sequence: CSARDPDEQFF. Written as DNA, the CDR3 is TGCAGTGCTAGAGATCCGGATGAGCAGTTCTTC.

This chain uses TRBV3-1 with TRBJ2-1; 11 nucleotides match TRBD2. V shed 4 bases and J 3 bases; nucleotides not matched to a gene: 14. The CDR3 runs 19 residues. CDR1 is LGHDT and CDR2 is YNNKEL in the germline V gene (reference sequence). CDR3 region: CASSPSRSGRAWFYNEQFF. Written as DNA, the CDR3 is TGTGCCAGCAGCCCGTCGCGTAGCGGGAGGGCCTGGTTCTACAATGAGCAGTTCTTC.

This chain joins TRBV20-1 and TRBJ2-3, with 9 bases lining up with TRBD1. V gave up 2 bases and J gave up 2 bases; unmatched junction bases: 14. The CDR3 has 18 amino acids. The germline V gene has CDR1 DFQATT and CDR2 SNEGSKA (reference sequence). The CDR3 region has the DNA TGCAGTGCTAGAACACTGGACAGGGGCTGGACCTTCACAGATACGCAGTATTTT. Residues: CSARTLDRGWTFTDTQYF.

In its sample, this clonotype was seen a few times. This chain joins TRBV7-3 and TRBJ2-5, with a weak D call TRBD2 (7 bases). V lost 5 bases to trimming and J lost 4 bases, with 17 bases between them. Germline loops: CDR1 SGHTA, CDR2 FQGTGA. The CDR3 contains 15 residues. The CDR3 coding sequence is TGTGCCAGCAGCCTAAAGGGGGGGCCCAGAGAGACCCAGTACTTC. Translating it yields CASSLKGGPRETQYF.

The chain joins TRBV15 to TRBJ2-5, with D possibly TRBD1 on 5 matching bases. The J call is in doubt because the DNA end fits TRBJ2-1 better. The CDR3 loop spans 13 amino acids. Germline assignment: CDR1 LNHNV and CDR2 YYDKDF (reference sequence). This CDR3 reads CATSNGDRTEQFF. The CDR3 DNA reads as TGTGCCACCAGCAATGGTGACAGAACTGAGCAGTTCTTC.

The CDR3 bases are TGTGCCACCAAGACAGGGATGGGCAATGAGCAGTTCTTC. Protein sequence: CATKTGMGNEQFF. The chain couples TRBV24-1 to TRBJ2-1, with TRBD1 identical over 7 bases. V was clipped by 8 bases and J by 6 bases; unmatched bases: 6. Germline V gene sequence: CDR1 KGHDR, CDR2 SFDVKD. This CDR3 spans 13 amino acids.

The chain joins TRBV10-3 to TRBJ2-5; D is possibly TRBD2 (6 bases). The CDR3 length is 17 residues. V was trimmed by 0 bases and J by 2 bases, leaving 16 bases between them. Per the germline V gene, CDR1 is ENHRY and CDR2 is SYGVKD. The CDR3 sequence is CAISESTRDSPQETQYF. DNA of the CDR3: TGTGCCATCAGTGAGTCGACCCGGGACTCCCCTCAAGAGACCCAGTACTTC.

The table lists this clonotype with a few counts. The chain uses TRBV12-3 or TRBV12-4 and TRBJ2-3; no clear D. This CDR3 spans 14 amino acids. The CDR3 DNA reads TGTGCATCATCCCCGTCCTCTCGCACAGATACGCAGTATTTT. This encodes CASSPSSRTDTQYF.

CDR3 nucleotide sequence: TGTGCCAGCAGCCAACGGGACAGAGCGGGAGATCGAGGCAATGAGCAGTTCTTC. Translated: CASSQRDRAGDRGNEQFF. The chain recombines TRBV4-2 with TRBJ2-1, with D tentatively TRBD2 (8 bases). The CDR3 covers 18 residues. In germline, CDR1 is LGHNA, CDR2 YNFKEQ. With 2 bases removed from V and 6 bases from J, the gap between germline ends came to 23 bases.

V is TRBV10-3 and J is TRBJ2-3; 7 bases are a match to TRBD2. Trimming removed 3 bases from V and 0 bases from J; junction bases left unmatched: 12. The CDR3 has 18 amino acids. The germline gives CDR1 ENHRY, CDR2 SYGVKD. CDR3 protein: CAISDPQPRGDSTDTQYF. DNA of the CDR3: TGTGCCATCAGTGATCCTCAACCCCGGGGGGATAGCACAGATACGCAGTATTTT.